The TCR beta chain under discussion was sequenced for a study of blood T cells in healthy people across ages. Notes on the study in general: Whereas aged donors had fewer naive CD4+ cells, long-lived donors had more of them and higher diversity. Among T cells, TCR beta diversity per million cells dropped roughly linearly as age rose.

Comments on this clonotype: What it binds is not known.

For the second PCR, which ran for about 7 to 11 cycles, a sample-barcoded 5' primer and a J-beta primer mix were used. Unique molecular identifiers of 12 random nucleotides labeled each cDNA. TCRdb re-called the 5' RACE reads with MiXCR, one entry per CDR3 protein. The sample includes hundreds of thousands of distinct CDR3 sequences, less than 25% of them seen just once. Trimming shortened V by 2 bases and J by 0 bases, and 10 bases separated the two germline ends. CDR1 is MNHEY and CDR2 is SVGEGT in the germline V gene. The CDR3 spans 15 residues. Separately, the same data were catalogued under a study of T cells of mothers and their children. As that report states: Unrelated mother-child pairs always had slightly, but never significantly, lower normalized overlap than related pairs.

This rearrangement joins TRBV6-2 or TRBV6-3 to TRBJ1-1, with a possible D match to TRBD1 (5 bases). Sequenced: blood. The receptor was isolated from a boy between 10 and 17 years old in good health. DNA for the CDR3: TGTGCCAGCAGTTACGGGGACGGCCTGAACACTGAAGCTTTCTTT. It is translated as CASSYGDGLNTEAFF.